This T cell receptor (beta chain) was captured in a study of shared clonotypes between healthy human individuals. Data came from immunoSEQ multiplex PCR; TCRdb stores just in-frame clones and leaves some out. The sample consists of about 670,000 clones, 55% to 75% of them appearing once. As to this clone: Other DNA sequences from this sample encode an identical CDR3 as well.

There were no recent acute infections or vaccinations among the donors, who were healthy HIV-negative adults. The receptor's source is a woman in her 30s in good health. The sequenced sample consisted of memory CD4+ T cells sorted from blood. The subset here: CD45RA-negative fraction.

The CDR3 bases are TGTGCCAGCAGTGGGGAATACGAGCAGTACTTC. Translation: CASSGEYEQYF. The gene calls are TRBV2 and TRBJ2-7; D remains unclear. Germline CDR1 is SNHLY and CDR2 is FYNNEI. The V end lost 4 bases, the J end lost 4 bases, and 5 bases lay between the germline ends. CDR3 length: 11 amino acids.